The clone carrying this TCR beta chain was detected once. CDR3 length: 15 amino acids. CDR1 is SGHAT, CDR2 FQNNGV, per germline. The V end was cut by 6 bases, the J end by 1 base, with 15 bases between. This table comes from immunoSEQ multiplex PCR, and its TCRdb copy is limited to in-frame clones, with some not included. The profile shows around 100,000 clones, approximately 90% of them singletons. This record comes from a study of T cell changes during pregnancy in multiple sclerosis. The genes are TRBV11-2 and TRBJ1-1; perhaps TRBD1 as D (6 bases). This specimen was peripheral blood, taken after pregnancy. The receptor's source is a female donor with multiple sclerosis, enrolled in a pregnancy study. This CDR3 is CASRKTSGQNTEAFF. CDR3 DNA sequence: TGTGCCAGCAGAAAAACCTCGGGACAGAACACTGAAGCTTTCTTT.